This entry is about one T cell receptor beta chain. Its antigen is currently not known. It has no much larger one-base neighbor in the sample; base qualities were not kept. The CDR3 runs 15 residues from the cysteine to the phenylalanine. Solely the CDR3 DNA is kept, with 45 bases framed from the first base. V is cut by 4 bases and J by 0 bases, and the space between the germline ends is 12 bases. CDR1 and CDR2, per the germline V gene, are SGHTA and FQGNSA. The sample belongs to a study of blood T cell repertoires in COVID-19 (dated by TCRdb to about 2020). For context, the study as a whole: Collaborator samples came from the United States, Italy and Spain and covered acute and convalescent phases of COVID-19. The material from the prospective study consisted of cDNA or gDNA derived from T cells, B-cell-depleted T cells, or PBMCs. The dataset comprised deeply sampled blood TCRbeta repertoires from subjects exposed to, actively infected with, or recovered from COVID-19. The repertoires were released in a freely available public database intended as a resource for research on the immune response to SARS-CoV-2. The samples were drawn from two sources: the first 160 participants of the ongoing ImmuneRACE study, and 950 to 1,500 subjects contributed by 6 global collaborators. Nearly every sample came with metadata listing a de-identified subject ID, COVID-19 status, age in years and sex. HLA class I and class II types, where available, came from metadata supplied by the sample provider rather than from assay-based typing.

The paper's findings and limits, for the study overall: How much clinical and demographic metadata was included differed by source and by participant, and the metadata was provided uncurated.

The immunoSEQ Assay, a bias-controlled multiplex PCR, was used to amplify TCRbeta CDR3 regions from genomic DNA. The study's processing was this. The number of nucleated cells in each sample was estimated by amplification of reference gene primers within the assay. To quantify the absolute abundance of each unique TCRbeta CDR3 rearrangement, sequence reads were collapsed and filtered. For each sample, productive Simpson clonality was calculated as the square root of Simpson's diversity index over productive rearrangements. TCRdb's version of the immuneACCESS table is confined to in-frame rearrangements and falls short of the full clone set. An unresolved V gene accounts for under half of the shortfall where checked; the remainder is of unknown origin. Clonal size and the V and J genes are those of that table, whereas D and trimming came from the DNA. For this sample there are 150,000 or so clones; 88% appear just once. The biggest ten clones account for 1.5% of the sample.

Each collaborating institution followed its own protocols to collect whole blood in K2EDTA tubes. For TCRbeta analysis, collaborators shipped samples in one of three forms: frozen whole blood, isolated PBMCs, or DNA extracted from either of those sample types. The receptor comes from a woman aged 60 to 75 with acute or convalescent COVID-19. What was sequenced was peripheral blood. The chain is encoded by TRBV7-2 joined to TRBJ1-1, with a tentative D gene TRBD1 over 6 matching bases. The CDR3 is CASSSQGQMNTEAFF. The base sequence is TGTGCCAGCAGCTCCCAAGGACAGATGAACACTGAAGCTTTCTTT.